The 14 T cell receptor beta chains in this list originate from one sample, sequenced in a study of blood T cell repertoires in COVID-19. Assay used: immunoSEQ multiplex PCR; TCRdb lists only in-frame clones, some missing. In the table there are about 250,000 clones, about 88% of which are singletons. The source material was PBMCs or T cells enriched from blood (not recorded which). The receptors derive from a woman aged 45-65 years who had been exposed to COVID-19.

The chain links TRBV5-1 to TRBJ1-3, with 10 bases aligning to TRBD1. The CDR3 spans 15 residues. Trimming removed 7 bases from V and 3 bases from J; junction bases left unmatched: 7. CDR1 and CDR2 from the germline V gene are SGHRS and YFSETQ. CDR3 protein: CASRQGAQGGNTIYF. In DNA form, the CDR3 reads TGCGCCAGCCGACAGGGGGCGCAGGGTGGAAACACCATATATTTT.

J is TRBJ1-2 and V is TRBV5-1; D perhaps matches TRBD1 (5 bases). Trimming cost V 2 bases and J 6 bases, with 14 bases left between them. In germline, CDR1 is SGHRS, CDR2 YFSETQ. The CDR3 sequence is 14 residues long. The CDR3 protein is CASSLGDRNNGYTF. As DNA, the CDR3 is TGCGCCAGCAGCTTAGGTGACAGAAATAATGGCTACACCTTC. Filled out from reference TRBV5-1 and TRBJ1-2, the complete variable domain reads KAGVTQTPRYLIKTRGQQVTLSCSPISGHRSVSWYQQTPGQGLQFLFEYFSETQRNKGNFPGRFSGRQFSNSRSEMNVSTLELGDSALYLCASSLGDRNNGYTFGSGTRLTVV.

The chain carries TRBV27 and TRBJ2-1, with 10 bases identical to TRBD1. The ends lost 6 bases at V and 8 bases at J; junction bases unmatched: 10. This CDR3 is 15 amino acids long. Germline CDR1 MNHEY, CDR2 SMNVEV (reference sequence). CDR3 sequence (DNA): TGTGCCAGCAGGGGAGGGACAGGGGAGGGAGATGAGCAGTTCTTC. As protein: CASRGGTGEGDEQFF.

Concerning this clone itself: A read error may account for a junction end that differs from germline. The rearrangement uses TRBV2 and TRBJ1-1; tentative D call: TRBD1 (6 bases). This CDR3 has 11 residues. CDR1 and CDR2 (germline): SNHLY, FYNNEI. CDR3 nucleotides: TGTGCCAGCAGTGAAAACAGGGAAGGCGCTTTT. It codes for CASSENREGAF.

This rearrangement joins TRBV7-9 to TRBJ1-2, with D unclear. V was pared by 7 bases and J by 3 bases, with 6 bases between. The CDR3 is made up of 11 amino acids. Germline loops: CDR1 SEHNR, CDR2 FQNEAQ (reference sequence). Written as DNA, the CDR3 is TGTGCCAGCACAGCGGACTATGGCTACACCTTC. Protein: CASTADYGYTF.

Concerning this clone: This same CDR3 is encoded by further DNA sequences in the sample. The J gene is TRBJ2-1, the V gene TRBV18; possible D gene TRBD2, 6 bases. Germline CDR1 KGHSH, CDR2 LQKENI. The V and J ends lost 3 bases and 7 bases respectively, with 7 bases between them. This CDR3 is built from 12 residues. CDR3 DNA: TGTGCCAGCTCACCGGGGAGGAATGAGCAGTTCTTC. It translates to CASSPGRNEQFF.

The CDR3 is CASSLSLGQGPGTEAFF. In nucleotides, the CDR3 is TGTGCCAGCAGTTTATCCCTGGGACAGGGGCCGGGCACTGAAGCTTTCTTT. This rearrangement joins TRBV27 to TRBJ1-1, with TRBD1 matching 10 bases. After removal of 0 bases from V and 4 bases from J, the junction contained 8 bases not matched to a gene. Germline V gives CDR1 MNHEY, CDR2 SMNVEV (reference sequence). The CDR3 has 17 residues.

This chain joins TRBV18 and TRBJ1-1; 7 nucleotides agree with TRBD1. Trimming removed 8 bases from V and 1 base from J; junction bases left unmatched: 7. The V gene's germline CDR1 is KGHSH and CDR2 LQKENI. The CDR3 loop spans 14 amino acids. The CDR3 sequence is CASTIGQENTEAFF. Written as DNA, the CDR3 is TGTGCCAGCACTATAGGACAGGAGAACACTGAAGCTTTCTTT.

The chain's CDR3 is CASSLVTGTGVLNNYGYTF. In nucleotides, the CDR3 is TGCGCCAGCAGCTTGGTCACCGGGACAGGGGTACTAAATAACTATGGCTACACCTTC. The V and J genes are TRBV5-1 and TRBJ1-2, with TRBD1 identical over 10 bases. V lost 0 bases, J lost 1 base, and 12 bases stayed unmatched. The CDR3 spans 19 residues. Germline V gene data show CDR1 as SGHRS and CDR2 as YFSETQ.

This chain uses TRBV3-1 (or the pseudogene TRBV3-2) with TRBJ2-7; D not resolved. V gave up 5 bases and J gave up 6 bases, with 8 bases separating them. Germline V gives CDR1 LGHDT, CDR2 YNNKEL (reference sequence). The length of the CDR3 is 11 residues. CDR3 protein: CASSAHGEQYF. CDR3 DNA sequence: TGTGCCAGCAGCGCACATGGCGAGCAGTACTTC.

The J gene is TRBJ1-3, the V gene TRBV15; the D is unclear. From germline, CDR1 is LNHNV and CDR2 YYDKDF (reference sequence). This CDR3 spans 16 amino acids. V was clipped by 0 bases and J by 2 bases, with 11 bases between them. This CDR3 reads CATSRDFGGAGNTIYF. The CDR3 nucleotides read TGTGCCACCAGCAGAGATTTCGGAGGAGCTGGAAACACCATATATTTT.

The chain joins TRBV5-1 to TRBJ2-1; 7 bases match TRBD1. Germline CDR1 SGHRS, CDR2 YFSETQ. J gave up 0 bases and V 4 bases, and 10 bases lay outside the gene matches. This CDR3 is 17 amino acids long. The CDR3 region has the DNA TGCGCCAGCAGCCTGCGGACAGGAGAGAGCTCCTACAATGAGCAGTTCTTC. As protein: CASSLRTGESSYNEQFF. The full variable domain, completed using reference TRBV5-1 and TRBJ2-1, is KAGVTQTPRYLIKTRGQQVTLSCSPISGHRSVSWYQQTPGQGLQFLFEYFSETQRNKGNFPGRFSGRQFSNSRSEMNVSTLELGDSALYLCASSLRTGESSYNEQFFGPGTRLTVL.

This rearrangement joins TRBV5-1 to TRBJ1-1, with D uncertain. V was clipped by 6 bases and J by 4 bases, with 10 bases between them. The CDR3 length is 12 residues. Per germline, CDR1 SGHRS and CDR2 YFSETQ. The DNA of the CDR3 is TGCGCCAGCAAAGATGGGAGCACTGAAGCTTTCTTT. It specifies CASKDGSTEAFF.

This rearrangement joins TRBV9 to TRBJ1-1; D remains unclear. Germline V gene sequence: CDR1 SGDLS, CDR2 YYNGEE. This CDR3 region has 15 residues. Trimming stripped 0 bases from V and 4 bases from J, with 13 bases between. CDR3 protein: CASSVGTVVGTEAFF. The CDR3 DNA sequence: TGTGCCAGCAGCGTAGGAACTGTCGTCGGCACTGAAGCTTTCTTT. The full variable domain, with the rest looked up from reference TRBV9 and TRBJ1-1, is DSGVTQTPKHLITATGQRVTLRCSPRSGDLSVYWYQQSLDQGLQFLIQYYNGEERAKGNILERFSAQQFPDLHSELNLSSLELGDSALYFCASSVGTVVGTEAFFGQGTRLTVV.